This paragraph covers one T cell receptor (beta chain) sequence. This specimen comes from a study of blood T cell repertoires in COVID-19. About the research overall: Spain, Italy and the United States supplied samples that represented acute and convalescent COVID-19. From T cells, B-cell-depleted T cells, or PBMCs came the material, which was cDNA or gDNA.

CDR3 length: 12 residues. V dropped 9 bases and J dropped 3; count of bases not matched to a gene: 4. Seattle participants joined during active infection and were tracked over time. In the original analysis: Estimation of nucleated cell counts was performed using reference gene primer amplification. Assay: immunoSEQ multiplex PCR; the TCRdb copy retains only in-frame clones and omits some. The V and J calls and clone size were taken over from that table, and D and trimming were inferred from the DNA. This table holds roughly 130,000 clones, 84% found once. Input material: peripheral blood. This chain links TRBV12-3 or TRBV12-4 with TRBJ1-1; 7 nucleotides line up with TRBD1. The sequence was obtained from a young man with COVID-19, enrolled during active disease. CDR3 residues: CASTGEDTEAFF. The CDR3 DNA reads TGTGCCAGTACAGGGGAGGACACTGAAGCTTTCTTT.